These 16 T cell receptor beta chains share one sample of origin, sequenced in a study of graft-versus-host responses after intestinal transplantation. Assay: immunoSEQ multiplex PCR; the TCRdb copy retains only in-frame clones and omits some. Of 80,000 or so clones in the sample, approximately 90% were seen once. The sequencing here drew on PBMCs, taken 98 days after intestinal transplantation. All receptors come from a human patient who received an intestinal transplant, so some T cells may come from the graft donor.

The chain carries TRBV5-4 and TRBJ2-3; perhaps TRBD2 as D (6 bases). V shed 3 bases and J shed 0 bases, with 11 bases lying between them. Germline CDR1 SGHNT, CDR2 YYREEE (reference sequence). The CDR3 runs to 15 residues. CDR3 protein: CASSSGSGSTDTQYF. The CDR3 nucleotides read TGTGCCAGCAGCTCAGGTAGCGGTAGCACAGATACGCAGTATTTT.

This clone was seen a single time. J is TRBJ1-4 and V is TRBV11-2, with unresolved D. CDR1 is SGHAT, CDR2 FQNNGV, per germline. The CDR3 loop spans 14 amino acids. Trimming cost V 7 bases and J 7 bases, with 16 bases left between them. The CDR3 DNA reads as TGTGCCAGCACTTGCGTCTTCAGATGTGAAAAACTGTTTTTT. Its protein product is CASTCVFRCEKLFF.

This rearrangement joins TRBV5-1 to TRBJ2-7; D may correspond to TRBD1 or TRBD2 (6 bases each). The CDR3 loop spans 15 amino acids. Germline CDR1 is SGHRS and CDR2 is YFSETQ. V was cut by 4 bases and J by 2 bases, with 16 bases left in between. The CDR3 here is CASSHLGGDAYEQYF. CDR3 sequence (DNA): TGCGCCAGCAGCCACCTGGGGGGCGACGCCTACGAGCAGTACTTC.

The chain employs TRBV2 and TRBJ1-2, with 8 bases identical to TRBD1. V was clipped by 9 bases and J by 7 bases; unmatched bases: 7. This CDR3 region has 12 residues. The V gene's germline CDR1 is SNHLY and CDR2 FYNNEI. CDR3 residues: CARSLDRAGYTF. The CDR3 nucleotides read TGTGCCAGGTCGTTGGACAGGGCTGGCTACACCTTC.

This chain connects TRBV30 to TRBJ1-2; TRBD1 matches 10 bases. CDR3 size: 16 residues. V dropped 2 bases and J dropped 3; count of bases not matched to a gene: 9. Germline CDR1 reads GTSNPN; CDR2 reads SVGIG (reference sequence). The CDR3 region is CAWSLTRTGGHYGYTF. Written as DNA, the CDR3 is TGTGCCTGGAGTTTGACCCGGACAGGGGGACACTATGGCTACACCTTC.

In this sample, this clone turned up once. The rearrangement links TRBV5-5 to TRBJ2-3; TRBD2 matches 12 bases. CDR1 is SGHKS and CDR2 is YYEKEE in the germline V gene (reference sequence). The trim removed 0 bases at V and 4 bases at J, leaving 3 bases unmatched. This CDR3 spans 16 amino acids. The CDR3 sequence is CASSLGTSGDPDTQYF. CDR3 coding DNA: TGTGCCAGCAGCTTGGGGACTAGCGGGGACCCAGATACGCAGTATTTT.

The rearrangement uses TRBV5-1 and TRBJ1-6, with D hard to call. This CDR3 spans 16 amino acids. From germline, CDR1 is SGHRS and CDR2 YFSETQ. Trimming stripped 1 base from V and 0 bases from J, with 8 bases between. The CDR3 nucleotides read TGCGCCAGCAGCTTGCCCGAGAGCTCCTATAATTCACCCCTCCACTTT. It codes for CASSLPESSYNSPLHF. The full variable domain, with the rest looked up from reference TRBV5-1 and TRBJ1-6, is KAGVTQTPRYLIKTRGQQVTLSCSPISGHRSVSWYQQTPGQGLQFLFEYFSETQRNKGNFPGRFSGRQFSNSRSEMNVSTLELGDSALYLCASSLPESSYNSPLHFGNGTRLTVT.

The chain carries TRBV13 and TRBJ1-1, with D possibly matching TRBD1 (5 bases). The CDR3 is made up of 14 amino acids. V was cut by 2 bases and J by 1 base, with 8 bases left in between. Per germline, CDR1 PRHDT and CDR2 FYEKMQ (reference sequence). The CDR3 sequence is CASSLQGGNTEAFF. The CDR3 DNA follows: TGTGCCAGCAGCTTACAGGGTGGGAACACTGAAGCTTTCTTT.

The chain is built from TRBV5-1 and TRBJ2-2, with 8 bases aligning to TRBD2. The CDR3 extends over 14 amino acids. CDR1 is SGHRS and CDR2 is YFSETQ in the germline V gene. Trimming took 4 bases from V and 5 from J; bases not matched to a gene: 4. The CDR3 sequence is CASSPGLGTGELFF. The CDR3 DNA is TGCGCCAGCAGCCCGGGACTAGGAACCGGGGAGCTGTTTTTT.

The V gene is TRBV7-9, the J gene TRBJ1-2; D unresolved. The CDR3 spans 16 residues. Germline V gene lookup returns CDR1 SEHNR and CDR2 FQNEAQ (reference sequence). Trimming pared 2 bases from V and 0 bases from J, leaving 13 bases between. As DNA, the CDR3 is TGTGCCAGCAGCTTACTGAGGGCTTCCCCTAACTATGGCTACACCTTC. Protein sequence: CASSLLRASPNYGYTF.

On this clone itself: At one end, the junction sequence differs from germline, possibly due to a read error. CDR3 sequence: CARSKRGGMGETQYF. The CDR3 nucleotides are TGTGCCCGCAGTAAGCGGGGGGGTATGGGGGAGACCCAGTACTTC. J is TRBJ2-5 and V is TRBV25-1; 10 bases fit TRBD2. Per germline, CDR1 MGHDK and CDR2 SYGVNS. There are 15 residues in the CDR3.

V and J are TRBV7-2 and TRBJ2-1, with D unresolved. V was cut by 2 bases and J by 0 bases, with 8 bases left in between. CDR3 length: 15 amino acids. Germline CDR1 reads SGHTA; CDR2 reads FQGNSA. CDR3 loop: CASSLTGPSYNEQFF. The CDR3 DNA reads TGTGCCAGCAGCTTAACGGGCCCCTCCTACAATGAGCAGTTCTTC. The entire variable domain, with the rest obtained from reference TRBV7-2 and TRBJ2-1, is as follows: GAGVSQSPSNKVTEKGKDVELRCDPISGHTALYWYRQSLGQGLEFLIYFQGNSAPDKSGLPSDRFSAERTGGSVSTLTIQRTQQEDSAVYLCASSLTGPSYNEQFFGPGTRLTVL.

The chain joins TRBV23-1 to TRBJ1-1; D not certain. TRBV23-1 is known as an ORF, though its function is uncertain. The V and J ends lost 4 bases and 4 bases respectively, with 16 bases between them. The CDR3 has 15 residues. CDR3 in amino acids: CASSRAWESGTEAFF. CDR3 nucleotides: TGCGCCAGCAGTCGGGCTTGGGAATCGGGCACTGAAGCTTTCTTT.

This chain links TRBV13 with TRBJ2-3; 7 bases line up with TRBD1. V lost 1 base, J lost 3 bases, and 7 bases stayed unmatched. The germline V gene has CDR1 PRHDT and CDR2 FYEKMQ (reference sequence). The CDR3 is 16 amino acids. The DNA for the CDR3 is TGTGCCAGCAGCTTAGTCCTTGGCAGGGGGACAGATACGCAGTATTTT. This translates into CASSLVLGRGTDTQYF.

CDR3 DNA: TGTGCCAGCGGAGGGATGAACACCGGGGAGCTGTTTTTT. Translation gives CASGGMNTGELFF. This chain joins TRBV25-1 and TRBJ2-2, with D possibly being TRBD2 (6 bases). Germline CDR1 MGHDK, CDR2 SYGVNS. V lost 8 bases to trimming and J lost 1 base, with 8 bases between them. The CDR3 extends over 13 amino acids.

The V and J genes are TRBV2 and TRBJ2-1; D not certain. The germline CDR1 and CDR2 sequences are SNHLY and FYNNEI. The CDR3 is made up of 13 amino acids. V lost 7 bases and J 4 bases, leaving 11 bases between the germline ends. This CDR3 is CASIPRFYNEQFF. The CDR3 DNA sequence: TGTGCCAGCATTCCAAGGTTTTACAATGAGCAGTTCTTC.